The source of this T cell receptor beta chain is a study of cytomegalovirus exposure and HLA in healthy donors. Primers included in the PCR were 60 Vbeta and 13 Jbeta primers. Data came from immunoSEQ multiplex PCR; TCRdb stores just in-frame clones and leaves some out. Of around 93,000 clones detected, over 55% appear once; the ten largest clones hold roughly 5.5%. A note on this clone: No antigen is known for it.

From germline, CDR1 is SGHTA and CDR2 FQGTGA. The CDR3 contains 14 residues. V lost 2 bases and J 1 base, leaving 8 bases between the germline ends. Donors in the study were healthy people who gave bone marrow. Regarding the study as a whole: Later analysis revealed greater clonal expansion in HLA-associated TCR beta chains than in equally common others. Sequencing likely caused a cluster of highly shared sequence variants. Earlier analysis yielded a pattern in which most TCR beta V segments were productive about 90% or about 30% of the time.

This chain uses TRBV7-3 with TRBJ1-1, with D possibly being TRBD1 (5 bases). This receptor was identified in a boy aged 5-17 years in good health and CMV-seropositive. The sequenced sample consisted of PBMCs. The CDR3 nucleotides are TGTGCCAGCAGCTTAGACGGGGGGAACACTGAAGCTTTCTTT. It yields the protein CASSLDGGNTEAFF.